These 22 T cell receptor beta chains came from one sample sequenced in a study of neurological immune-mediated disorders. Each CDR3 protein is one row after TCRdb ran MiXCR on the 5' RACE reads. The data hold tens of thousands of distinct CDR3 sequences, with 4.5% observed a single time. The material sequenced was PBMCs. Source of these receptors: a man aged 30 to 45 with multiple sclerosis.

This rearrangement joins TRBV7-2 to TRBJ2-7, with a weak D call TRBD1 (5 bases). Germline lookup yields CDR1 SGHTA and CDR2 FQGNSA. The CDR3 consists of 13 residues. V dropped 1 base and J dropped 3 bases, with 7 bases sitting between them. CDR3 sequence (DNA): TGTGCCAGCAGCTTAGGACAGTACTACGAGCAGTACGTC. Encoded protein: CASSLGQYYEQYV.

This clonotype has at least ten counts. The chain uses TRBV25-1 and TRBJ2-1; no firm D call. The CDR3 spans 13 residues. Germline lookup yields CDR1 MGHDK and CDR2 SYGVNS. Trimming stripped 8 bases from V and 3 bases from J, with 11 bases between. The DNA for the CDR3 is TGTGCCAGCCGACTCGACGGCTACAATGAGCAGTTCTTC. It codes for CASRLDGYNEQFF.

The CDR3, as DNA: TGCAGTGCGGAAAAAACTAGTATTTCGGATACGCAGTATTTT. This encodes CSAEKTSISDTQYF. The chain links TRBV20-1 to TRBJ2-3, with a possible D match to TRBD2 (5 bases). Germline CDR1 DFQATT, CDR2 SNEGSKA (reference sequence). The CDR3 extends over 14 amino acids. V was shortened by 6 bases and J by 6 bases, with 19 bases between the two germline ends.

This clonotype was observed at least ten times. This CDR3 reads CASNPTGAGANVLTF. The CDR3 region has the DNA TGTGCCAGCAACCCTACAGGGGCTGGGGCCAACGTCCTGACTTTC. The J gene is TRBJ2-6, the V gene TRBV7-3; 7 bases fit TRBD1. This CDR3 contains 15 residues. From germline, CDR1 is SGHTA and CDR2 FQGTGA. Trimming at V came to 7 bases and at J to 2 bases, leaving 5 bases not matched to a gene.

This clonotype was counted only a few times. The CDR3 region has the DNA TGCGCCAGCAGCGGTCGGACTAGCAATGAGCAGTTCTTC. Translation gives CASSGRTSNEQFF. V gene TRBV5-1 combines with J gene TRBJ2-1; TRBD2 agrees at 7 bases. V trimming: 4 bases; J trimming: 6 bases; junction bases outside the gene matches: 4. Germline V gene sequence: CDR1 SGHRS, CDR2 YFSETQ. The CDR3 is 13 residues long.

This clonotype was recorded many times. The chain links TRBV5-1 to TRBJ1-1; D call uncertain. The CDR3 runs 12 residues. Germline V gene lookup returns CDR1 SGHRS and CDR2 YFSETQ. Between the trimmed V and J ends, which lost 4 bases and 6 bases, there was a span of 10 bases. The DNA for the CDR3 is TGCGCCAGCAGCGGAGAGGTCCCTGAAGCTTTCTTT. Translated, it gives CASSGEVPEAFF.

Ten or more counts support this clonotype. The chain carries TRBV27 and TRBJ2-7; 11 bases are a match to TRBD1. Germline-derived CDR1 and CDR2 are MNHEY and SMNVEV (reference sequence). The CDR3 contains 18 residues. After removal of 2 bases from V and 6 bases from J, the junction contained 15 bases not matched to a gene. This chain's CDR3 is CASSLRPSSGTGGREQYF. The DNA for the CDR3 is TGTGCCAGCAGTTTACGACCTTCTTCCGGGACAGGGGGGCGCGAGCAGTACTTC.

CDR3 sequence (DNA): TGTGCCAGCTCACCCCGGGGGAGGAACACTGAAGCTTTCTTT. It yields the protein CASSPRGRNTEAFF. The chain employs TRBV18 and TRBJ1-1; possibly TRBD1 for D (5 bases). The germline V gene has CDR1 KGHSH and CDR2 LQKENI. With 3 bases removed from V and 1 base from J, the gap between germline ends came to 9 bases. The CDR3 is 14 amino acids.

Worth noting for this clonotype: The junction and the germline gene differ at one end; a read error may be behind it. V and J are TRBV7-8 and TRBJ1-5; 8 bases agree with TRBD1. Germline CDR1 is SGHVS and CDR2 is FQNEAQ. This CDR3 has 16 residues. The DNA for the CDR3 is TGTGCCAGCAGCTTAGCGGGCAGGGGGCGAGAGCAGCCCCAGAATTTT. Protein: CASSLAGRGREQPQNF.

This clonotype was seen ten or more times. The chain recombines TRBV12-3 or TRBV12-4 with TRBJ1-1, with D possibly being TRBD1 (6 bases). The V end lost 5 bases, the J end lost 4 bases, and 17 bases lay between the germline ends. CDR3 length: 15 amino acids. CDR3 protein: CASSIVRQVPTEAFF. CDR3 bases: TGTGCCAGCAGTATAGTAAGACAGGTCCCCACTGAAGCTTTCTTT.

At least ten counts were recorded for this clonotype. The gene calls are TRBV5-1 and TRBJ1-1; D perhaps matches TRBD1 (5 bases). Trimming shortened V by 0 bases and J by 1 base, and 13 bases separated the two germline ends. The CDR3 spans 16 residues. Germline-derived CDR1 and CDR2 are SGHRS and YFSETQ. The CDR3 region is CASSLGSGPRNTEAFF. As DNA, the CDR3 is TGCGCCAGCAGCTTGGGATCGGGACCCAGGAACACTGAAGCTTTCTTT.

This clonotype was recorded at least ten times. The genes are TRBV2 and TRBJ1-1, with a possible D match to TRBD1 (5 bases). V was clipped by 2 bases and J by 11 bases, with 15 bases between them. Germline CDR1 and CDR2: SNHLY and FYNNEI. This CDR3 spans 13 amino acids. The CDR3 DNA reads TGTGCCAGCAGTGAAAGGCGGGGCCTGGGGGCTTTCTTT. Its protein product is CASSERRGLGAFF.

The table lists this clonotype with many counts. The chain joins TRBV7-2 to TRBJ2-2; D tentatively reads TRBD1 or TRBD2 (5 bases each). This CDR3 spans 15 amino acids. The V gene lost 5 bases and the J gene lost 6 bases, with 16 bases spanning the gap. Germline CDR1 and CDR2: SGHTA and FQGNSA. CDR3 sequence: CASSLRDPIAGELFF. CDR3 in DNA: TGTGCCAGCAGCCTCCGGGACCCGATCGCCGGGGAGCTGTTTTTT.

In its sample, this clonotype was seen many times. The genes are TRBV20-1 and TRBJ1-2; D not certain. Per germline, CDR1 DFQATT and CDR2 SNEGSKA (reference sequence). The CDR3 runs 15 residues. Trimming stripped 0 bases from V and 0 bases from J, with 11 bases between. The CDR3 protein is CSARDPNAANYGYTF. The DNA for the CDR3 is TGCAGTGCTAGAGATCCGAACGCTGCTAACTATGGCTACACCTTC.

In this sample, this clonotype turned up many times. The rearrangement joins TRBV5-1 to TRBJ2-7; TRBD1 aligns across 10 bases. CDR1 and CDR2 (germline): SGHRS, YFSETQ. CDR3 size: 14 residues. The ends lost 4 bases at V and 1 base at J; junction bases unmatched: 2. The CDR3 reads CASSRDRGSYEQYF. CDR3 DNA sequence: TGCGCCAGCAGCCGGGACAGGGGTTCCTACGAGCAGTACTTC.

This chain connects TRBV29-1 to TRBJ2-1; tentative D call: TRBD1 (6 bases). The V end was cut by 3 bases, the J end by 7 bases, with 19 bases between. The CDR3 totals 15 residues. Germline CDR1 and CDR2: SQVTM and ANQGSEA. The CDR3 reads CSVDLLRTERNEQFF. CDR3 in DNA: TGCAGCGTTGATCTTCTGCGGACAGAGAGGAATGAGCAGTTCTTC.

This clonotype occurred many times. The CDR3 DNA reads as TGTGCCAGCAGCCCACTGACGGGGATAGCCAAAAACATTCAGTACTTC. This gives the protein CASSPLTGIAKNIQYF. The V call is TRBV5-5, the J call TRBJ2-4; a weak D match, TRBD2 (5 bases). This CDR3 contains 16 residues. From germline, CDR1 is SGHKS and CDR2 YYEKEE (reference sequence). V was clipped by 4 bases and J by 0 bases, with 14 bases between them. The full variable domain, completed using reference TRBV5-5 and TRBJ2-4, is DAGVTQSPTHLIKTRGQQVTLRCSPISGHKSVSWYQQVLGQGPQFIFQYYEKEERGRGNFPDRFSARQFPNYSSELNVNALLLGDSALYLCASSPLTGIAKNIQYFGAGTRLSVL.

This clonotype showed up just a few times. The chain recombines TRBV18 with TRBJ2-3; weak D call: TRBD2 (5 bases). The V gene's germline CDR1 is KGHSH and CDR2 LQKENI. Between the trimmed V and J ends, which lost 3 bases and 8 bases, there was a span of 15 bases. The CDR3 spans 14 residues. The CDR3 DNA follows: TGTGCCAGCTCACCGGGCAACAGAGAGGGTACGCAGTATTTT. The encoded protein is CASSPGNREGTQYF.

V gene TRBV9 combines with J gene TRBJ2-7, with 7 bases identical to TRBD2. Germline V gives CDR1 SGDLS, CDR2 YYNGEE. The CDR3 consists of 17 residues. Losses at the gene ends were 1 base for V and 2 bases for J; bases not matched to a gene: 12. CDR3 sequence reads: CASSVRFPGRGAYEQYV. DNA for the CDR3: TGTGCCAGCAGCGTACGCTTCCCGGGACGGGGGGCCTACGAGCAGTACGTC.

This clonotype was counted ten times or more. The CDR3 here is CSARLLGTLNGYTF. The CDR3 DNA follows: TGCAGTGCTAGGCTCCTCGGGACTTTAAATGGCTACACCTTC. The chain recombines TRBV20-1 with TRBJ1-2; TRBD1 might be the D (5 bases). The length of the CDR3 is 14 residues. The germline V gene encodes CDR1 DFQATT and CDR2 SNEGSKA (reference sequence). The V end was cut by 3 bases, the J end by 6 bases, with 17 bases between.

This clonotype has at least ten counts. The chain recombines TRBV20-1 with TRBJ1-1; D possibly corresponds to TRBD1 (5 bases). Per the germline V gene, CDR1 is DFQATT and CDR2 is SNEGSKA (reference sequence). The CDR3 runs 15 residues. The V and J ends lost 5 bases and 1 base respectively, with 17 bases between them. Here the CDR3 DNA reads TGCAGTGCTGGATGGGTGGGAGGGACGAACACTGAAGCTTTCTTT. Its translation is CSAGWVGGTNTEAFF.

This clonotype showed up many times. This chain links TRBV2 with TRBJ2-7, with D perhaps TRBD1 or TRBD2 (6 bases each). There are 16 residues in the CDR3. Germline V CDR1 and CDR2: SNHLY, FYNNEI. V was cut by 2 bases and J by 6 bases, with 20 bases left in between. CDR3 amino acids: CASSEYTGAFPSEQYV. CDR3 nucleotides: TGTGCCAGCAGTGAATATACGGGGGCATTTCCATCCGAGCAGTACGTC.